The T cell receptor beta chain under discussion was sequenced for a study of T cell repertoires in cytomegalovirus infection. TCRdb recomputed calls from the reads with MiXCR, one row per CDR3 protein. In the table there are around 900,000 distinct CDR3 sequences, roughly 30% of which are singletons. CDR1 is SGHAT, CDR2 FQDESV, per germline (reference sequence). Trimming took off 5 bases at V and 4 bases at J, with 15 bases between the two ends. The CDR3 consists of 16 residues. Points on this clonotype: As yet, its antigen is unknown.

Sequencing used cultured CD8+ T cells from PBMCs, obtained from culture after CMV antigen stimulation. This rearrangement joins TRBV11-1 to TRBJ1-6; D not certain. The clonotype was recovered from a human donor in good health (CMV status not recorded). Some clones in this sample may be carry-over from other donors' samples. Here the CDR3 DNA reads TGTGCCAGCAGCCACGCAAAGGAGGTTTATAATTCACCCCTCCACTTT. This codes for CASSHAKEVYNSPLHF. Looking up the rest from reference TRBV11-1 and TRBJ1-6 gives the full variable domain: EAEVAQSPRYKITEKSQAVAFWCDPISGHATLYWYRQILGQGPELLVQFQDESVVDDSQLPKDRFSAERLKGVDSTLKIQPAELGDSAMYLCASSHAKEVYNSPLHFGNGTRLTVT.